The clone carrying this T cell receptor (beta chain) was detected a few times. What it binds is unknown. Primers used in a second PCR of roughly 6 to 11 cycles were a sample-barcoded 5' primer and a J-beta primer mix. Every cDNA molecule carried a tag from a template-switch adaptor bearing 12 random nucleotides. TCRdb re-derived calls from the 5' RACE reads in MiXCR, one entry per CDR3 protein. The repertoire holds about 680,000 distinct CDR3 sequences, 45% to 50% seen once, with under 35% in the top ten. Isolated per sample were at least 7 million PBMCs. This sample was included in a study of blood T cells in healthy people across ages. Study-level points and caveats: Observed TCR beta diversity per million T cells went down as age went up. This fall followed a roughly linear course with age. For the donors, CMV status was unknown and possibly confounded expanded clonotype changes.

Trimming removed 3 bases from V and 16 bases from J, with 19 bases in between. This CDR3 spans 14 amino acids. The genes are TRBV12-3 or TRBV12-4 and TRBJ1-6; TRBD1 might be the D (6 bases). Sequences were obtained from blood. The clonotype was recovered from a woman aged 55-69 years in good health. The CDR3 is CASSFGQLPVMLHF. In DNA form, the CDR3 reads TGTGCCAGCAGTTTCGGACAGCTACCAGTGATGCTCCACTTT.